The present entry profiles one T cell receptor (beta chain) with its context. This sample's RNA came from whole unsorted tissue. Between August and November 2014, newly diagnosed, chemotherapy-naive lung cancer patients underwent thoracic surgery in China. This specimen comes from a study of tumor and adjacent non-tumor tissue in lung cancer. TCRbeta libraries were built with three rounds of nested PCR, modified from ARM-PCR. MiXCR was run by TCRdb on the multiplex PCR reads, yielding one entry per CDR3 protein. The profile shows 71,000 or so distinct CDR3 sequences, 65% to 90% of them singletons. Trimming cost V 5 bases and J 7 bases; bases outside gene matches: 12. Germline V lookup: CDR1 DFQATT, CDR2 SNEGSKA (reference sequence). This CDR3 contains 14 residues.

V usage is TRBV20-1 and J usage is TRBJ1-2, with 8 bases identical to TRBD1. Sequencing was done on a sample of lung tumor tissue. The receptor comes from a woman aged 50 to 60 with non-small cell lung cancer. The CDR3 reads CSAQQIDRGRGYTF. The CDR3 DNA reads TGCAGTGCTCAACAAATTGACAGGGGACGTGGCTACACCTTC.